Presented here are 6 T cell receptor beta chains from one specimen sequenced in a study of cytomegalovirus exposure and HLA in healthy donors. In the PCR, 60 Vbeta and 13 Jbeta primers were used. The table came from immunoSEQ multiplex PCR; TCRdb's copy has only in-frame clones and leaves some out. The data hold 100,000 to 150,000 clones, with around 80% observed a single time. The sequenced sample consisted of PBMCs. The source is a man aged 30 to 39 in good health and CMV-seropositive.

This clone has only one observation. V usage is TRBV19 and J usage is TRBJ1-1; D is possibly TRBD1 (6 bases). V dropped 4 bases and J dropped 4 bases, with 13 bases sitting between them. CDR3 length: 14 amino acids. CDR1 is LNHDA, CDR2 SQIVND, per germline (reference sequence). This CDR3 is CASSNGGEGTEAFF. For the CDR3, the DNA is TGTGCCAGTAGTAATGGGGGCGAAGGCACTGAAGCTTTCTTT. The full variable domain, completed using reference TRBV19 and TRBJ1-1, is DGGITQSPKYLFRKEGQNVTLSCEQNLNHDAMYWYRQDPGQGLRLIYYSQIVNDFQKGDIAEGYSVSREKKESFPLTVTSAQKNPTAFYLCASSNGGEGTEAFFGQGTRLTVV.

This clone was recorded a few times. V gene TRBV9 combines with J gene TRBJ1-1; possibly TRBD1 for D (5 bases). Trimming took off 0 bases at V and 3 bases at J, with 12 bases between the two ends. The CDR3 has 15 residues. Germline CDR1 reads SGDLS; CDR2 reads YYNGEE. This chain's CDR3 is CASSVGDSGHTEAFF. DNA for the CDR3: TGTGCCAGCAGCGTAGGTGACAGCGGGCACACTGAAGCTTTCTTT.

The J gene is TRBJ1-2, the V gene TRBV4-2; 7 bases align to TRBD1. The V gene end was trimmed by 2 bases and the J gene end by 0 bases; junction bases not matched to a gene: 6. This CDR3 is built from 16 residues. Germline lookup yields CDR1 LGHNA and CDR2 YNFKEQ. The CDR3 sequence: CASSQPGQKTNYGYTF. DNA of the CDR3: TGTGCCAGCAGCCAACCGGGACAGAAGACTAACTATGGCTACACCTTC.

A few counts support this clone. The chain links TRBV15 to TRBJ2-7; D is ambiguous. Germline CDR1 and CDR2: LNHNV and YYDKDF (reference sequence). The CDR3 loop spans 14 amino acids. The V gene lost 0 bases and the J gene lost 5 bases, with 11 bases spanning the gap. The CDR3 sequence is CATSRDLEADEQYF. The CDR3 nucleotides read TGTGCCACCAGCAGAGACCTAGAGGCCGACGAGCAGTACTTC.

As DNA, the CDR3 is TGTGCCAGCAGCCCTAGGGGACAGCTAAACACCGGGGAGCTGTTTTTT. It codes for CASSPRGQLNTGELFF. The V gene is TRBV14, the J gene TRBJ2-2, with 7 bases aligning to TRBD1. The CDR3 extends over 16 amino acids. Germline CDR1 is SGHDN and CDR2 is FVKESK. The J segment lost 2 bases and the V segment lost 4 bases, leaving 7 bases of the junction unmatched. Full variable domain (missing parts from reference TRBV14 and TRBJ2-2): EAGVTQFPSHSVIEKGQTVTLRCDPISGHDNLYWYRRVMGKEIKFLLHFVKESKQDESGMPNNRFLAERTGGTYSTLKVQPAELEDSGVYFCASSPRGQLNTGELFFGEGSRLTVL.

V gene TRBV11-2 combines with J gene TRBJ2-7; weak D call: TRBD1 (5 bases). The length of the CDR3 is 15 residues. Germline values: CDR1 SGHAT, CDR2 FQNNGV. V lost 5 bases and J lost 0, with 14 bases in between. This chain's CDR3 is CASSPSPGHSYEQYF. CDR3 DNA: TGTGCCAGCAGCCCATCCCCAGGGCACTCCTACGAGCAGTACTTC.